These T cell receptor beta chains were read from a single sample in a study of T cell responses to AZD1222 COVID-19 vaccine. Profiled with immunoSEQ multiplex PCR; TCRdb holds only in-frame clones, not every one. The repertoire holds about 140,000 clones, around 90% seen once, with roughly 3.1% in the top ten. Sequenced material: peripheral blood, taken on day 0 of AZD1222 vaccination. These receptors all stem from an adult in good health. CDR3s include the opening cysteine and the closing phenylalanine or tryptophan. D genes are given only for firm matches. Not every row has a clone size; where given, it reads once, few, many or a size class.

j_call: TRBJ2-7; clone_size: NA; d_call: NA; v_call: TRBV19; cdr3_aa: CASSGFTGAVYEQYF; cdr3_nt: TGTGCCAGTAGTGGTTTCACGGGGGCGGTCTACGAGCAGTACTTC
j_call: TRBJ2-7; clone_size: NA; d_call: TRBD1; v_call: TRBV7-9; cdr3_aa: CASSLLGDRTGLQYF; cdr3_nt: TGTGCCAGCAGCTTATTGGGCGACAGGACAGGATTGCAGTACTTC
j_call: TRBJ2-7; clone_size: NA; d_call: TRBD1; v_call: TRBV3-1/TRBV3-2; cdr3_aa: CASSQVRQGVNEQYF; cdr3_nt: TGTGCCAGCAGCCAAGTGAGACAGGGGGTGAACGAGCAGTACTTC
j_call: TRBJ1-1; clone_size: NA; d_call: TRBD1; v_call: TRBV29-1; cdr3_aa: CSVDGTGGGQAFF; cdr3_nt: TGCAGCGTTGACGGGACAGGGGGCGGGCAAGCTTTCTTT
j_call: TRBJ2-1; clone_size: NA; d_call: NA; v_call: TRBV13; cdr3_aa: CASSLGPGASYNEQFF; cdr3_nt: TGTGCCAGCAGCTTAGGTCCAGGGGCCTCCTACAATGAGCAGTTCTTC
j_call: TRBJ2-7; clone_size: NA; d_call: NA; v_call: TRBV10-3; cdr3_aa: CATRPEYYEQYF; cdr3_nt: TGTGCCACTCGACCCGAGTACTACGAGCAGTACTTC
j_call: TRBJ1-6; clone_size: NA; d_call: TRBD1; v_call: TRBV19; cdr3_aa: CASRDDREFSPLHF; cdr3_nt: TGTGCCAGTAGAGATGACAGGGAGTTCTCACCCCTCCACTTT
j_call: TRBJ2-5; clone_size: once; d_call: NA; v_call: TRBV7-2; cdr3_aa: CASSSRLEETQYF; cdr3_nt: TGTGCCAGCAGCTCCCGCCTTGAAGAGACCCAGTACTTC
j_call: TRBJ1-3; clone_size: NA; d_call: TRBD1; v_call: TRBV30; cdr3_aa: CAWRDRPGNTIYF; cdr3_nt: TGTGCCTGGAGGGACAGGCCTGGAAACACCATATATTTT
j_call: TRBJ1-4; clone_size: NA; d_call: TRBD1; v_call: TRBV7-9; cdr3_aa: CASSLGGQSINEKLFF; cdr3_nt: TGTGCCAGCAGCTTGGGGGGACAGAGTATTAATGAAAAACTGTTTTTT
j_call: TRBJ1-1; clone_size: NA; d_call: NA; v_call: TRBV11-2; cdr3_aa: CASSPGRGLSTALNTEAFF; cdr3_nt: TGTGCCAGCAGCCCCGGGCGGGGTCTTTCTACTGCGTTGAACACTGAAGCTTTCTTT
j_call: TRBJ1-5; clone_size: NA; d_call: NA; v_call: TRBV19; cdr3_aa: CASGIGQSNQPQHF; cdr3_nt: TGTGCCAGTGGCATTGGACAGAGCAATCAGCCCCAGCATTTT
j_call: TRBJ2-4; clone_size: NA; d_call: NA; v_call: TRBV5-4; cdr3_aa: CASSPLAGSGNIQYF; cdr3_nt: TGTGCCAGCAGCCCTTTAGCAGGGTCGGGAAACATTCAGTACTTC
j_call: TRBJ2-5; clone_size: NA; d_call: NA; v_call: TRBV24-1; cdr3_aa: CATSDFRETQYF; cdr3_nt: TGTGCCACCAGTGATTTCAGAGAGACCCAGTACTTC
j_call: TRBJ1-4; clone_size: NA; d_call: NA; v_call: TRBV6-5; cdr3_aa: CASRATGGQEKLFF; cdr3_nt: TGTGCCAGCAGAGCTACTGGGGGGCAGGAAAAACTGTTTTTT
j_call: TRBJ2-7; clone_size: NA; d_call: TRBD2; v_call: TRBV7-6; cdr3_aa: CASSLEGAGPSYEQYF; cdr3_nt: TGTGCCAGCAGCTTAGAGGGAGCGGGACCCTCCTACGAGCAGTACTTC
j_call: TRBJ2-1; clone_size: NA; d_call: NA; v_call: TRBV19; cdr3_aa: CASNRQGSSYNEQFF; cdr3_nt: TGTGCCAGTAATCGCCAGGGGAGCTCCTACAATGAGCAGTTCTTC
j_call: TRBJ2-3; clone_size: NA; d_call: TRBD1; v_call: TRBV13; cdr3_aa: CASSSQGGFTDTQYF; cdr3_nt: TGTGCCAGCAGCTCACAGGGGGGCTTCACAGATACGCAGTATTTT
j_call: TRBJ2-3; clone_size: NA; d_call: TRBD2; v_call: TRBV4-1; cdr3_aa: CASSQDRAGVVDTQYF; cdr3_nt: TGCGCCAGCAGCCAAGATCGGGCGGGAGTGGTAGATACGCAGTATTTT
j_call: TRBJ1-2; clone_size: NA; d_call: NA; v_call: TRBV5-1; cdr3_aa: CASSLGPGFYGYTF; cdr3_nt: TGCGCCAGCAGCTTGGGGCCGGGTTTCTATGGCTACACCTTC
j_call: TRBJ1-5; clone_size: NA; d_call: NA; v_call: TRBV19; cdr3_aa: CASTPTGSNQPQHF; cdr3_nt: TGTGCCAGTACCCCCACAGGGAGCAATCAGCCCCAGCATTTT
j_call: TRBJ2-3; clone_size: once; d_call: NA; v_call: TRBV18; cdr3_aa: CASSPQDGISSTDTQYF; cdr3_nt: TGTGCCAGCTCACCCCAGGACGGGATTTCTAGCACAGATACGCAGTATTTT
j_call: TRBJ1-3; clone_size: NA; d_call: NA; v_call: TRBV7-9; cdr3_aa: CAIPPGESSGNTIYF; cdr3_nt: TGTGCCATCCCTCCGGGGGAAAGCTCTGGAAACACCATATATTTT
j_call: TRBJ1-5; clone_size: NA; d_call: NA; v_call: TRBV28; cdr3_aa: CASLSSNQPQHF; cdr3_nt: TGTGCCAGCTTGTCAAGCAATCAGCCCCAGCATTTT
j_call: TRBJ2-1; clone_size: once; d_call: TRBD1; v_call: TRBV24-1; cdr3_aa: CATSDYRGNSYNEQFF; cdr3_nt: TGTGCCACCAGTGATTACAGGGGTAATTCCTACAATGAGCAGTTCTTC
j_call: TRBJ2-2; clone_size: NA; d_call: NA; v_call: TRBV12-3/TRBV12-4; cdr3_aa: CASSLTAGELFF; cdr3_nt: TGTGCCAGCAGTTTGACTGCCGGGGAGCTGTTTTTT
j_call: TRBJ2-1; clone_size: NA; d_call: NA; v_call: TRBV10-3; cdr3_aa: CAISESIGGSSYNEQFF; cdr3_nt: TGTGCCATCAGTGAGTCTATCGGGGGCAGCTCCTACAATGAGCAGTTCTTC
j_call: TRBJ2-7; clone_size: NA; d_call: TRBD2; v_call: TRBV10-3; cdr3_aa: CAISQTSGNSYEQYF; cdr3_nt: TGTGCCATCAGCCAGACTAGCGGGAACTCCTACGAGCAGTACTTC
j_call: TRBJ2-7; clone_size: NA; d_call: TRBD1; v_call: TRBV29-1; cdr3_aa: CSVDKTGQGSYEQYF; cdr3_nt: TGCAGCGTTGACAAAACGGGACAGGGCTCCTACGAGCAGTACTTC
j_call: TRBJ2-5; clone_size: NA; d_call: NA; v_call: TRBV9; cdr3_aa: CASSVAAGKETQYF; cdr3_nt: TGTGCCAGCAGCGTAGCGGCCGGGAAAGAGACCCAGTACTTC
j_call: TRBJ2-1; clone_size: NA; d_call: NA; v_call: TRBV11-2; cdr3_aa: CASSPRTFSSYNEQFF; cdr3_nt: TGTGCCAGCAGCCCTCGGACCTTTAGCTCCTACAATGAGCAGTTCTTC
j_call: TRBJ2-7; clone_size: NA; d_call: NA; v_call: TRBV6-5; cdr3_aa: CASSYRDQGYEQYF; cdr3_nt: TGTGCCAGCAGTTACCGAGACCAGGGATACGAGCAGTACTTC
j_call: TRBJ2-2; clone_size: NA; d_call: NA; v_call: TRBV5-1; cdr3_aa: CASSLDGGGGELFF; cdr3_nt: TGCGCCAGCAGCTTGGATGGGGGTGGCGGGGAGCTGTTTTTT
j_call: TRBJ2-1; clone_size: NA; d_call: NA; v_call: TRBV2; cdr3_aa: CASTETGRNEQFF; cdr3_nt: TGTGCCAGCACAGAGACAGGGAGGAATGAGCAGTTCTTC
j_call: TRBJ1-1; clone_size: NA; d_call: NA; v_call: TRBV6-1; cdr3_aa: CASSEAGLAFF; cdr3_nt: TGTGCCAGCAGTGAAGCAGGGTTGGCTTTCTTT
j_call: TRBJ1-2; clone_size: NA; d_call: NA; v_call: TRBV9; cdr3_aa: CASSTRTGNYGYTF; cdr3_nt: TGTGCCAGCAGCACCCGGACGGGCAACTATGGCTACACCTTC
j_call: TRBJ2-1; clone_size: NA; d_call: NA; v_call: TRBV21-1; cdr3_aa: CASSTSGRPTYNEQFF; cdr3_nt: TGTGCCAGCAGCACTAGCGGGAGGCCTACCTACAATGAGCAGTTCTTC
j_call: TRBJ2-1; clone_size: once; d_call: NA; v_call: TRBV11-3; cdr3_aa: CASSLSLGGTYNEQFF; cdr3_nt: TGTGCCAGCAGCTTAAGTCTTGGCGGGACCTACAATGAGCAGTTCTTC
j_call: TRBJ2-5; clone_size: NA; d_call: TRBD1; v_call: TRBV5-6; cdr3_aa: CASSTGTDQETQYF; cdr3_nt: TGTGCCAGCAGCACCGGGACAGACCAAGAGACCCAGTACTTC
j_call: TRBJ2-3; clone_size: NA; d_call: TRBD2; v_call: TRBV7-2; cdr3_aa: CASSWRPAGDTDTQYF; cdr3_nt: TGTGCCAGCAGCTGGCGACCGGCGGGGGACACAGATACGCAGTATTTT